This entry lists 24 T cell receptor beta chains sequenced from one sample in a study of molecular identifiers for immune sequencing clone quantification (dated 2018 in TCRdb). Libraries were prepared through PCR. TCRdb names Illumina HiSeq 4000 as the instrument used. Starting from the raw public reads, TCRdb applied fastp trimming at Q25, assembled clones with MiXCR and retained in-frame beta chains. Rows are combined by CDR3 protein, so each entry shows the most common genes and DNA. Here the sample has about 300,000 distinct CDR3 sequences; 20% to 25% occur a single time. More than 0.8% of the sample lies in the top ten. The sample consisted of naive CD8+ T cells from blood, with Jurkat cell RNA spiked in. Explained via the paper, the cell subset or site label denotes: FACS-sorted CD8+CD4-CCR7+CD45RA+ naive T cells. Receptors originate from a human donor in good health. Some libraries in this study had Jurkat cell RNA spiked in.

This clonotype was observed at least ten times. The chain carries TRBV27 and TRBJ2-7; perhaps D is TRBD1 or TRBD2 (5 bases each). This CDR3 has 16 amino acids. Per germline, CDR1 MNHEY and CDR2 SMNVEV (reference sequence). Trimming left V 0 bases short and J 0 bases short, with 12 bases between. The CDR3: CASSLSVAGASYEQYF. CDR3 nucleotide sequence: TGTGCCAGCAGTTTATCTGTGGCCGGGGCCTCCTACGAGCAGTACTTC.

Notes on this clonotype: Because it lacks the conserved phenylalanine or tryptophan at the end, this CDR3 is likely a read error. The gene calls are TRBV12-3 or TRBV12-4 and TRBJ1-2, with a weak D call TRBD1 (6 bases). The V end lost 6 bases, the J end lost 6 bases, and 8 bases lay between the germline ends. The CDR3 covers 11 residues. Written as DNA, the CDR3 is TGTGCCAGCAGCAAGGGGGATGGCTACACCCTC. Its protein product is CASSKGDGYTL.

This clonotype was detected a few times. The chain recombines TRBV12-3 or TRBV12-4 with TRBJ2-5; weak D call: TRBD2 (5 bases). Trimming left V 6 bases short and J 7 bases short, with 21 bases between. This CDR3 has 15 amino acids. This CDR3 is CASSIDYLAVRTQYF. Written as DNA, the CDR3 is TGTGCCAGCAGCATAGACTACTTGGCCGTTCGGACCCAGTACTTC.

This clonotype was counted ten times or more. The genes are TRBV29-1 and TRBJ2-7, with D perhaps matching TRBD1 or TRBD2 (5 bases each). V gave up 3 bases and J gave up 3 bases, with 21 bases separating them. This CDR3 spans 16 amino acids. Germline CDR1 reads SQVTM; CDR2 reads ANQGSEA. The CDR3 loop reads CSVERIGSGQVYEQYF. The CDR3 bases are TGCAGCGTTGAGCGGATTGGGTCGGGGCAGGTCTACGAGCAGTACTTC.

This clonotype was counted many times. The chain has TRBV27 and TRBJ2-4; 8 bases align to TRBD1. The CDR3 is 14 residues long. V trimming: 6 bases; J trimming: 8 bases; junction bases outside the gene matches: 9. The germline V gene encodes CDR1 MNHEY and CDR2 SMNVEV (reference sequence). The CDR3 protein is CASSPRTGSDIQYF. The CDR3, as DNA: TGTGCCAGCAGCCCTAGGACAGGGTCGGACATTCAGTACTTC.

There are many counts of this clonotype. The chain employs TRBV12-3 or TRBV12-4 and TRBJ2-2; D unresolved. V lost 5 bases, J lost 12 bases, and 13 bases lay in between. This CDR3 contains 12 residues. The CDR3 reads CASSPDWAQLFF. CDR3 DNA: TGTGCCAGCAGTCCCGACTGGGCTCAGCTGTTTTTT.

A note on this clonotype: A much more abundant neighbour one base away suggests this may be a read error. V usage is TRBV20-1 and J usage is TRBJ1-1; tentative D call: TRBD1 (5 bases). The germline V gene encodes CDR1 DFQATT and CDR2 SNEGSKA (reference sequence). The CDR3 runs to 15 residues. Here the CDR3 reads CSARDGGVTNTEASF. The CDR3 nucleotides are TGCAGTGCTAGAGATGGAGGGGTCACGAACACTGAAGCTTCCTTT.

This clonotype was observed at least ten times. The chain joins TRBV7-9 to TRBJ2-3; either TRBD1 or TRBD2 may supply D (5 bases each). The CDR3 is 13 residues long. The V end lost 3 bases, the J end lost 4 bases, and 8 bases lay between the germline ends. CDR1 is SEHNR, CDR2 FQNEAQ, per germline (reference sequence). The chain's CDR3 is CASSFGTPDTQYF. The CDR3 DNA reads TGTGCCAGCAGCTTCGGGACGCCAGATACGCAGTATTTT.

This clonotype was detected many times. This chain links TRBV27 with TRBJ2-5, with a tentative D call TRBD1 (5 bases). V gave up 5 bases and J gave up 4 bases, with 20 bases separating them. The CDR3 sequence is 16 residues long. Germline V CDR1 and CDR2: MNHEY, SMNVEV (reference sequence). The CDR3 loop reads CASSPLGQGPRETQYF. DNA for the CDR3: TGTGCCAGCAGTCCGCTCGGACAAGGACCGCGAGAGACCCAGTACTTC.

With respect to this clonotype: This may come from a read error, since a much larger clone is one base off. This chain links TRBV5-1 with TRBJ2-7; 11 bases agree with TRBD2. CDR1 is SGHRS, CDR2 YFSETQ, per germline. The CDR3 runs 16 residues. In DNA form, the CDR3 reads TGCGTCAGCAGCCCGCGAACTAGCGGGAGCTACTACGAGCAGTACTTC. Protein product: CVSSPRTSGSYYEQYF.

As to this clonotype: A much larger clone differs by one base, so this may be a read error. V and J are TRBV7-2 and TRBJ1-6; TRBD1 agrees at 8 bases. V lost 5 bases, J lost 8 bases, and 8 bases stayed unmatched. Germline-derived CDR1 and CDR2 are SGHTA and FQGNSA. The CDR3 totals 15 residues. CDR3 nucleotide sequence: TGTGCCAGCAGCCAGGGGCCGACAGGGGATTCACCCCTCCACTTT. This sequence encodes CASSQGPTGDSPLHF.

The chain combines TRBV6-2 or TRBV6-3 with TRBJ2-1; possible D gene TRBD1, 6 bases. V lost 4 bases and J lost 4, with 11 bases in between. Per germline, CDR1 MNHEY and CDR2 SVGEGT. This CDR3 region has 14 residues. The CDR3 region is CASSSARGYNEQFF. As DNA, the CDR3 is TGTGCCAGCAGTTCGGCCAGGGGTTACAATGAGCAGTTCTTC.

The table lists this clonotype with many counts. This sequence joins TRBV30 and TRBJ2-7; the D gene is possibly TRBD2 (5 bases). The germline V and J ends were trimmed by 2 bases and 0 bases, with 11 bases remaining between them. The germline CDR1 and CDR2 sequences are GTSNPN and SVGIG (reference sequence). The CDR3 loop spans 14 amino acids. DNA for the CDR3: TGTGCCTGGAGTAGCCCTCGGGACTCCTACGAGCAGTACTTC. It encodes CAWSSPRDSYEQYF.

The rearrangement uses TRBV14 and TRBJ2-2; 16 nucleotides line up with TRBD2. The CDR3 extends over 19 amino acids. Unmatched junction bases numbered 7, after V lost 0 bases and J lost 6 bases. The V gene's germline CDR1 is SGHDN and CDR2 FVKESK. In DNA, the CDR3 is TGTGCCAGCAGCCAAGACCCCGGGACTAGCGGGAGGGCCGCCGGGGAGCTGTTTTTT. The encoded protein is CASSQDPGTSGRAAGELFF.

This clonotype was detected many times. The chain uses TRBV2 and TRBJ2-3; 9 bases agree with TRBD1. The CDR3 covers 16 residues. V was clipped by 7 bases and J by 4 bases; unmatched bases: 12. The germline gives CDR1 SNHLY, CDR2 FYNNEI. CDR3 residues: CASTERTGEFPDTQYF. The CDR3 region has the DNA TGTGCCAGCACCGAGAGGACAGGGGAGTTTCCAGATACGCAGTATTTT.

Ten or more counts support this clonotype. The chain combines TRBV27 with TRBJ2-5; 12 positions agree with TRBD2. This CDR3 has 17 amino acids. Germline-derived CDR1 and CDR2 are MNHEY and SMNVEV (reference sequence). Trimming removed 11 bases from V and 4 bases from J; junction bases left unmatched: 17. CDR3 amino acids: CASTASGGARLGETQYF. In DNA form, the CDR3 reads TGTGCCTCCACGGCTAGCGGGGGGGCACGGCTTGGAGAGACCCAGTACTTC.

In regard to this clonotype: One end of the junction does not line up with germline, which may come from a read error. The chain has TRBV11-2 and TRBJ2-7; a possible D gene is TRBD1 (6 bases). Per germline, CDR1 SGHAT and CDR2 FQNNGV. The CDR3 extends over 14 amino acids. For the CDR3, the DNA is TGTGCCAGCACCTTAAATACAGGGAATCACGAGCGGTACTTC. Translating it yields CASTLNTGNHERYF.

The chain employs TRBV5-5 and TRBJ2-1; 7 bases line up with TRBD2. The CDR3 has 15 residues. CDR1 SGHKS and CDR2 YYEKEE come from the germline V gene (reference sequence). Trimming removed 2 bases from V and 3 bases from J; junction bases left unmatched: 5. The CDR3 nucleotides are TGTGCCAGCAGCTTAAGCGGGAACTTCTACAATGAGCAGTTCTTC. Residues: CASSLSGNFYNEQFF.

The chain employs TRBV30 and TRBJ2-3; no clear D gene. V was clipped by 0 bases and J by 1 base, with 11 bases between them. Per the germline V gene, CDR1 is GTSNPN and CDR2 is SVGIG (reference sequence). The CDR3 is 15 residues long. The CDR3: CAWSVGLVGTDTQYF. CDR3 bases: TGTGCCTGGAGTGTAGGGCTAGTAGGCACAGATACGCAGTATTTT.

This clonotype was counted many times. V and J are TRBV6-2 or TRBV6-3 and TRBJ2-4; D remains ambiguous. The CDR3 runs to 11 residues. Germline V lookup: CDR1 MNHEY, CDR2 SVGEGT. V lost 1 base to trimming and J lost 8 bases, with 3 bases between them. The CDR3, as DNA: TGTGCCAGCAGTTACTTTGACATTCAGTACTTC. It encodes CASSYFDIQYF.

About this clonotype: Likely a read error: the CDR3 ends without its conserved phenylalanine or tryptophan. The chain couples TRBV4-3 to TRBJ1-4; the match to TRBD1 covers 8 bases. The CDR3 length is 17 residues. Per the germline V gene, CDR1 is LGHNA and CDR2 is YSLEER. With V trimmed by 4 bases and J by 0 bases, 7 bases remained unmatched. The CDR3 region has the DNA TGCGCCAGCAGCCGACAGGGGTCACCTGCAACTAATGAAAAACTGTTTTCT. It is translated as CASSRQGSPATNEKLFS.

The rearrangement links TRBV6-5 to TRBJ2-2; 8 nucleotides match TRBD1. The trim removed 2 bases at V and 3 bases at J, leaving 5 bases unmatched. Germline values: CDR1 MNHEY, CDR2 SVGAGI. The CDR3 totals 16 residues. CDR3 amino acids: CASSYPGGIDTGELFF. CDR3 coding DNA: TGTGCCAGCAGTTACCCAGGGGGCATCGACACCGGGGAGCTGTTTTTT.

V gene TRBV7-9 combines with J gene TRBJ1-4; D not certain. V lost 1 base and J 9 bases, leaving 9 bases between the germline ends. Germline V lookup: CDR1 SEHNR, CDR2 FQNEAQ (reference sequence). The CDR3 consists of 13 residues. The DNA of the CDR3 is TGTGCCAGCAGCTTAGTAGCAGAGAAAAAACTGTTTTTT. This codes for CASSLVAEKKLFF.

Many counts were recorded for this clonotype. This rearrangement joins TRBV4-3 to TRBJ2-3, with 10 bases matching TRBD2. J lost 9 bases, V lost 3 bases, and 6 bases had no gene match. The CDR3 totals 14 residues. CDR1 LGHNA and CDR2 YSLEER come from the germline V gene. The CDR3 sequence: CASSQERGGPTQYF. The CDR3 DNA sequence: TGCGCCAGCAGCCAGGAGCGGGGGGGCCCGACGCAGTATTTT.